This TCR beta chain came from a study of identical twins (dated by TCRdb to the mid-2010s). Study-level background: To test whether fetal clonotypes persist, this study deep-sequenced TCR alpha and beta repertoires from monozygotic twins, from unrelated adults of various ages, and from cord blood. To rule out contamination, the twin experiments were replicated at different times with different library preparation protocols.

Spanning cysteine to phenylalanine, the CDR3 consists of 14 amino acids. Only CDR3 DNA is held: 42 bases, read in frame from base 1. Reading the germline V gene gives CDR1 SQVTM and CDR2 ANQGSEA. Trimming takes 7 bases off V and 9 bases off J; junction bases not matched to a gene: 15. This clonotype was seen only a few times. This receptor's antigen is unknown. No base-level quality is on record; no much larger clone is a single base apart. Broad study findings and their caveats: Compared with coincidental sharing between unrelated individuals, an excess of low generation-probability sequences was observed among out-of-frame TCR alpha sequences shared between twins. Fewer insertions were carried by abundant cord blood beta clonotypes, a similar but weaker trend appeared in young adult naive repertoires, and no such trend appeared in memory repertoires. Because the same donors could not be followed over many years, conclusions were based on cross-sectional statistical analysis. In monozygotic twins, out-of-frame TCR alpha sharing was systematically underestimated by recombination models, although the models agreed with sharing between unrelated individuals. The excess sharing between twins in beta out-of-frame sequences was weaker because fewer shared sequences reduced the signal-to-noise ratio. Zero-insertion analyses could be partly confounded by invariant T cells such as MAIT and iNKT, though diverse VJ usage argued against such confounding for most clonotypes.

Library construction relied on 5' RACE. Sequencing took place on an Illumina HiSeq 2000. Template switching added a universal primer binding site, and the final cDNA carried a unique molecular identifier that allowed TCR cDNA molecules to be counted accurately. First-strand cDNA for TCR alpha and beta chains was synthesized from specific primers in the conserved constant-segment region. To control for contamination, each cDNA library was double barcoded with a SMART-Mk sample barcode plus Illumina barcodes. TruSeq adapter sequences along with Illumina sample barcodes were introduced in two successive PCR steps. TCR alpha and beta cDNA libraries were sequenced on the Illumina HiSeq platform with custom primers. For the original study's pipeline: Raw reads were processed with MiGEC to extract unique molecular identifiers, and MiXCR was used to determine CDR3 positions. For each individual, recombination models were inferred using an EM algorithm with the repgenHMM and IGoR tools. Shared clonotype analysis was performed with the tcR package in R, normalizing sharing by the product of cloneset sizes. To study raw recombination free of thymic and clonal selection effects, out-of-frame nonproductive sequences were analyzed. TCRdb reanalyzed the raw reads on its own, using fastp at Q25 for trimming and MiXCR for clone calling, and kept in-frame beta chains. Rows with a matching CDR3 protein are joined into one entry that keeps the most common DNA and genes. The V and J calls, along with clone size, are taken from TCRdb and not from the paper's own processing. This sample has over 200,000 distinct CDR3 sequences in its table, and approximately 9% of those were observed once. The ten largest clones add up to about 5.2% of the sample.

Only healthy Caucasian donors were included. Miltenyi CD45RO+ enrichment and human naive T-cell isolation kits were used to isolate memory (CD45RO+) and naive T cells from PBMC. Material for sequencing was memory (CD45RO+) T cells sorted from blood. The cell subset or site label here, explained by the study, means: CD45RO+ enriched T cells. The receptor was derived from a woman between 18 and 30 years old in good health. The chain couples TRBV29-1 to TRBJ2-1, and TRBD2 aligns with 7 junction nucleotides. The DNA sequence is TGCAGCGCTTACCTGGGGCGGGGGAGCGGTGAGCAGTTCTTC. It is translated as CSAYLGRGSGEQFF.